These 13 T cell receptor beta chains share one sample of origin, sequenced in a study of radiotherapy plus CTLA-4 blockade in lung cancer. Profiling relied on immunoSEQ multiplex PCR, and the TCRdb table lists in-frame clones only, not all of them. This table has tens of thousands of clones, approximately 86% appearing once. The source material was peripheral blood, sampled from a patient treated with radiotherapy plus ipilimumab. These receptors all stem from a human donor with non-small cell lung cancer that progressed on radiotherapy plus ipilimumab.

The table lists this clone with a few counts. The chain joins TRBV12-5 to TRBJ1-3; TRBD1 aligns across 8 bases. The germline V gene has CDR1 LGHNT and CDR2 FRNRAP. The CDR3 is made up of 16 amino acids. The trim removed 0 bases at V and 4 bases at J, leaving 5 bases unmatched. CDR3 sequence: CASGLVSTGVGNTIYF. CDR3 in DNA: TGTGCTAGTGGTTTGGTTTCGACAGGGGTAGGAAACACCATATATTTT.

The chain recombines TRBV6-5 with TRBJ1-1, with D tentatively TRBD1 (6 bases). V was pared by 2 bases and J by 0 bases, with 13 bases between. Per the germline V gene, CDR1 is MNHEY and CDR2 is SVGAGI. The CDR3 has 16 residues. The CDR3 nucleotides read TGTGCCAGCAGTTACACAGGGACCTTTATGAACACTGAAGCTTTCTTT. Protein product: CASSYTGTFMNTEAFF.

V is TRBV6-1 and J is TRBJ1-2; D possibly corresponds to TRBD1 (5 bases). Trimming took 1 base from V and 4 from J, leaving 13 bases between them. Germline assignment: CDR1 MNHNS and CDR2 SASEGT. The length of the CDR3 is 15 residues. The CDR3 region is CASSEERGTGYGYTF. The CDR3 nucleotides are TGTGCCAGCAGTGAAGAACGGGGGACCGGCTATGGCTACACCTTC.

This clone appeared once. This chain joins TRBV7-2 and TRBJ2-1, with a weak D call TRBD1 (5 bases). Germline CDR1 SGHTA, CDR2 FQGNSA. The ends were cut back, 2 bases at V and 6 bases at J, with 11 bases in the middle. The CDR3 sequence is 14 residues long. The CDR3 DNA is TGTGCCAGCAGCTTATCAGGGTGGGGCAATGAGCAGTTCTTC. It is translated as CASSLSGWGNEQFF. The full variable domain, its missing parts supplied by reference TRBV7-2 and TRBJ2-1, is GAGVSQSPSNKVTEKGKDVELRCDPISGHTALYWYRQSLGQGLEFLIYFQGNSAPDKSGLPSDRFSAERTGGSVSTLTIQRTQQEDSAVYLCASSLSGWGNEQFFGPGTRLTVL.

The gene calls are TRBV9 and TRBJ2-5; tentative D call: TRBD2 (7 bases). The CDR3 has 13 residues. The germline V gene has CDR1 SGDLS and CDR2 YYNGEE. Trimming removed 10 bases at V and 2 bases at J, with 15 bases between. The CDR3 here is CASGGLPQETQYF. The CDR3 nucleotides read TGTGCCTCCGGGGGGCTCCCTCAAGAGACCCAGTACTTC.

The chain combines TRBV28 with TRBJ2-7, with 8 bases identical to TRBD1. CDR1 is MDHEN, CDR2 SYDVKM, per germline. V dropped 5 bases and J dropped 7; count of bases not matched to a gene: 10. The CDR3 has 14 residues. In nucleotides, the CDR3 is TGTGCCAGCAGTCCCGCCCAGGGGGCTAGGGAGCAGTACTTC. Its translation: CASSPAQGAREQYF.

CDR3 protein: CASSLPSNYGYTF. The DNA of the CDR3 is TGCGCCAGCAGCTTGCCCAGTAACTATGGCTACACCTTC. The chain carries TRBV5-1 and TRBJ1-2; D is ambiguous. The CDR3 extends over 13 amino acids. Trimming took off 1 base at V and 1 base at J, with 5 bases between the two ends. From germline, CDR1 is SGHRS and CDR2 YFSETQ.

The rearrangement links TRBV19 to TRBJ2-2; 8 bases align to TRBD1. CDR1 LNHDA and CDR2 SQIVND come from the germline V gene (reference sequence). CDR3 size: 17 residues. Trimming cost V 4 bases and J 0 bases; bases outside gene matches: 7. The CDR3 DNA sequence: TGTGCCAGTAGTACGCAAAGGACAGGGCCGAACACCGGGGAGCTGTTTTTT. This translates into CASSTQRTGPNTGELFF.

The chain employs TRBV7-8 and TRBJ1-5, with 9 bases fitting TRBD1. The junction had 5 bases not matched to a gene; V was cut back by 5 bases and J by 3 bases. This CDR3 has 15 residues. The germline V gene encodes CDR1 SGHVS and CDR2 FQNEAQ. This CDR3 is CASSPLQGANQPQHF. The DNA of the CDR3 is TGTGCCAGCAGCCCTTTACAGGGGGCCAATCAGCCCCAGCATTTT.

The rearrangement links TRBV30 to TRBJ1-1, with D unresolved. Germline CDR1 and CDR2: GTSNPN and SVGIG (reference sequence). V gave up 3 bases and J gave up 4 bases, with 15 bases separating them. This CDR3 has 14 residues. The CDR3 loop is CAWRSSGGGTEAFF. The CDR3 DNA reads TGTGCCTGGAGGTCTTCGGGTGGAGGCACTGAAGCTTTCTTT.

The chain joins TRBV7-2 to TRBJ2-5; D gene unclear. V gave up 2 bases and J gave up 2 bases, with 3 bases separating them. In germline, CDR1 is SGHTA, CDR2 FQGNSA. The CDR3 runs 12 residues. The CDR3 DNA reads as TGTGCCAGCAGCTTAAAGCAAGAGACCCAGTACTTC. Translated, it gives CASSLKQETQYF.

The gene calls are TRBV5-1 and TRBJ1-2; 7 bases fit TRBD1. Per germline, CDR1 SGHRS and CDR2 YFSETQ. Trimming took 0 bases from V and 8 from J; bases not matched to a gene: 7. CDR3 length equals 14 residues. The CDR3 loop reads CASSLADRASGYTF. CDR3 DNA sequence: TGCGCCAGCAGCTTGGCTGACAGGGCCAGCGGCTACACCTTC.

Only one count was recorded for this clone. V gene TRBV25-1 combines with J gene TRBJ2-2; D remains ambiguous. V shed 1 base and J shed 12 bases, with 15 bases lying between them. Germline V CDR1 and CDR2: MGHDK, SYGVNS. The CDR3 has 14 residues. CDR3 in DNA: TGTGCCAGCAGTGAATCGGCTCGAATGAGGAAGCTGTTTTTT. Translation: CASSESARMRKLFF.